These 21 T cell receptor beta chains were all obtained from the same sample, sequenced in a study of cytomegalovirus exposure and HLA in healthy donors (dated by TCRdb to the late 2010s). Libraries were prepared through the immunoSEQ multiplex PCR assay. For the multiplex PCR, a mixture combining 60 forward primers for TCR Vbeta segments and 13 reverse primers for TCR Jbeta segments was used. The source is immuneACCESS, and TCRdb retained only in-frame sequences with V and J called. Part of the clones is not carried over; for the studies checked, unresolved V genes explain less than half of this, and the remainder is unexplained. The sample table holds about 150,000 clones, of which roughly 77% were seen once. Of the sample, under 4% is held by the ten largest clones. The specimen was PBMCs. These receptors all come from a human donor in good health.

Here the CDR3 DNA reads TGTGCCAGCAGGACACCGGGACTAGGAGCCTACGAGCAGTACTTC. Its translation is CASRTPGLGAYEQYF. The chain uses TRBV27 and TRBJ2-7; TRBD2 matches at 8 bases. The V segment lost 6 bases and the J segment 2 bases; nucleotides outside the gene matches: 9. The CDR3 runs to 15 residues. Germline loops: CDR1 MNHEY, CDR2 SMNVEV (reference sequence).

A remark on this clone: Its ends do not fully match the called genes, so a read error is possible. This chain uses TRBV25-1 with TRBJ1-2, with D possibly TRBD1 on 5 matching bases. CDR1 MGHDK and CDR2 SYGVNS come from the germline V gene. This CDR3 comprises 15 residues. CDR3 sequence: CASGGPGTANYGYPF. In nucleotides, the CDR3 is TGTGCCAGCGGAGGGCCAGGGACCGCAAACTATGGCTACCCCTTC.

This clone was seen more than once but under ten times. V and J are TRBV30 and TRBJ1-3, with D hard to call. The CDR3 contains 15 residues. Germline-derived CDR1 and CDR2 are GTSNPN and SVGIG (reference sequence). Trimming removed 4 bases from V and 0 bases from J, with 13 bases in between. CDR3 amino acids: CAWTQNPSSGNTIYF. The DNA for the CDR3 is TGTGCCTGGACTCAAAACCCGAGCTCTGGAAACACCATATATTTT.

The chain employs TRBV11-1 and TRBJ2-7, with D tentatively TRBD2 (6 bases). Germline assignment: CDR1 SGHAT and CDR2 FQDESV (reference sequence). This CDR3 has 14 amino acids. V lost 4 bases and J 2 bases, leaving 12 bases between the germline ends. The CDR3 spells CASSSPGDPYEQYF. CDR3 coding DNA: TGTGCCAGCAGCTCACCGGGAGACCCCTACGAGCAGTACTTC. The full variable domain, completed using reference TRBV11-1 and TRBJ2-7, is EAEVAQSPRYKITEKSQAVAFWCDPISGHATLYWYRQILGQGPELLVQFQDESVVDDSQLPKDRFSAERLKGVDSTLKIQPAELGDSAMYLCASSSPGDPYEQYFGPGTRLTVT.

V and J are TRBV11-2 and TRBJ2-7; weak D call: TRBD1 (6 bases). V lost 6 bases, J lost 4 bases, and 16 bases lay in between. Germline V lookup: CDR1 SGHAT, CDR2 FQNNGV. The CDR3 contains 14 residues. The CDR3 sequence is CASRDNLRGYEQYF. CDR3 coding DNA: TGTGCCAGCAGGGATAATCTCAGGGGTTACGAGCAGTACTTC.

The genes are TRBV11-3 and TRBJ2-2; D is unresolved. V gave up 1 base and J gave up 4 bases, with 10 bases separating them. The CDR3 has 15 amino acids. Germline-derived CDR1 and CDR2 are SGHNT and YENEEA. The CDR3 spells CASSLGGQITGELFF. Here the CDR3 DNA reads TGTGCCAGCAGCTTAGGCGGTCAAATCACCGGGGAGCTGTTTTTT.

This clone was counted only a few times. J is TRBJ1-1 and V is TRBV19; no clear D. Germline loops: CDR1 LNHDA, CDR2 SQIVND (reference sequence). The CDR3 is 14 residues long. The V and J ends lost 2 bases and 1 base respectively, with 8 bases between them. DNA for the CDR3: TGTGCCAGTAGTATACTAGTTTGGAACACTGAAGCTTTCTTT. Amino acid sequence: CASSILVWNTEAFF.

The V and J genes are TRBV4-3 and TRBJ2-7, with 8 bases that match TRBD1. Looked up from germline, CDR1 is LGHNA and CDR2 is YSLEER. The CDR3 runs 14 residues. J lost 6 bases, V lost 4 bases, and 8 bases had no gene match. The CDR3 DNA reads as TGCGCCAGCAGCCCTGACAGGGGAAGACGCGAGCAGTACTTC. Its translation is CASSPDRGRREQYF.

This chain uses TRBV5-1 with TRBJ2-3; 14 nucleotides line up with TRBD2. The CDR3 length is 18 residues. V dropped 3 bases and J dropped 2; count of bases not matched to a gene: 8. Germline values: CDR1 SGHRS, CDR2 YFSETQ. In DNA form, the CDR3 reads TGCGCCAGCAGCTCGGGACTAGCGGGAGCAAAAGTCACAGATACGCAGTATTTT. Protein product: CASSSGLAGAKVTDTQYF.

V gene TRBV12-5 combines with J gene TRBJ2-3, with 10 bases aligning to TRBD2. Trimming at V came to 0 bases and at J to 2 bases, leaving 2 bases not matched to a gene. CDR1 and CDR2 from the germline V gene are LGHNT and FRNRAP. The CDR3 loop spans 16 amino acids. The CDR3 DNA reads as TGTGCTAGTGGTTTGGTAACTAGCGGGACCACAGATACGCAGTATTTT. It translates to CASGLVTSGTTDTQYF.

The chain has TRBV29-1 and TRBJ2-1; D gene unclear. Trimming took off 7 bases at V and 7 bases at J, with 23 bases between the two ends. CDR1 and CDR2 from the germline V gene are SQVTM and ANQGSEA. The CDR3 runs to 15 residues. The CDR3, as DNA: TGCAGCGGATATCCTCCGAAGAGGTCCCATAATGAGCAGTTCTTC. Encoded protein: CSGYPPKRSHNEQFF.

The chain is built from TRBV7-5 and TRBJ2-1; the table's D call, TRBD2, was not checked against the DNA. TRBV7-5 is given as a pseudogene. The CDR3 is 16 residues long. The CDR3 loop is CVRSLLWSGGHNEQFF. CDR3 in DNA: TGTGTCAGAAGCTTACTATGGAGCGGGGGACACAATGAGCAGTTCTTC.

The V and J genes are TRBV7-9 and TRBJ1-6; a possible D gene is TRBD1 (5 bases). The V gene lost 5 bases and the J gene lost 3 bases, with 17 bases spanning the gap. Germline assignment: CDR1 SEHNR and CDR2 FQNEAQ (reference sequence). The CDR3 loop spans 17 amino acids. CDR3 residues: CASSGACDGCYNSPLHF. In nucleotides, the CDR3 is TGTGCCAGCAGCGGGGCGTGTGATGGATGCTATAATTCACCCCTCCACTTT. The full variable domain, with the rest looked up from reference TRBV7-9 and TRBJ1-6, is DTGVSQNPRHKITKRGQNVTFRCDPISEHNRLYWYRQTLGQGPEFLTYFQNEAQLEKSRLLSDRFSAERPKGSFSTLEIQRTEQGDSAMYLCASSGACDGCYNSPLHFGNGTRLTVT.

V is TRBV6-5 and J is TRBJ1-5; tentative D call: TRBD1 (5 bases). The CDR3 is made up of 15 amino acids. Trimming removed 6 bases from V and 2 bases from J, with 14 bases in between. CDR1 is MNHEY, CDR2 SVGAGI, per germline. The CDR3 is CASRENTGGNQPQHF. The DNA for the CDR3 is TGTGCCAGCAGAGAAAACACAGGTGGCAATCAGCCCCAGCATTTT.

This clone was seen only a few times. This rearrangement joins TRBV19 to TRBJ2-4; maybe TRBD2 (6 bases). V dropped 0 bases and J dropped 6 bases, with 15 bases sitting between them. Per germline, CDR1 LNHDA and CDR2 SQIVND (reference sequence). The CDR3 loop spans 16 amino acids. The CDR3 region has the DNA TGTGCCAGTAGTATAGAGGGGGGTGGTAGAGGAAACATTCAGTACTTC. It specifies CASSIEGGGRGNIQYF.

CDR3 amino acids: CASSLEGSSYGYTF. For the CDR3, the DNA is TGTGCCAGCAGCTTGGAGGGGTCTTCCTATGGCTACACCTTC. This chain links TRBV5-6 with TRBJ1-2, with D tentatively TRBD1 (5 bases). CDR1 SGHDT and CDR2 YYEEEE come from the germline V gene. V lost 0 bases and J lost 4, with 10 bases in between. The CDR3 runs to 14 residues.

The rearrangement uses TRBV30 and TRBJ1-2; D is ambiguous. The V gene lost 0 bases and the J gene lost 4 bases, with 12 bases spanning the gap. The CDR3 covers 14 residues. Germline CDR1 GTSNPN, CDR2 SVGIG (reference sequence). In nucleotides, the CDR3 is TGTGCCTGGAGTGTTGGATCCGACTTCTATGGCTACACCTTC. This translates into CAWSVGSDFYGYTF.

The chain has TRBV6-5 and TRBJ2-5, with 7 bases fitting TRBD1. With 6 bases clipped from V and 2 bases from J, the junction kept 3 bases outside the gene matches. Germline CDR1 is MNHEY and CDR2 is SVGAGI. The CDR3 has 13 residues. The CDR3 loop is CASRTDRQETQYF. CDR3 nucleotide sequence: TGTGCCAGCAGGACGGACAGGCAAGAGACCCAGTACTTC.

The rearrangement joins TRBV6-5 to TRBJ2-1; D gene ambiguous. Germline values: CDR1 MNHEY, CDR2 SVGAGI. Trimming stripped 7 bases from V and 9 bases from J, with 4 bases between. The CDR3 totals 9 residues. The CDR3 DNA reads TGTGCCAGCAACAGTGAGCAGTTCTTC. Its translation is CASNSEQFF.

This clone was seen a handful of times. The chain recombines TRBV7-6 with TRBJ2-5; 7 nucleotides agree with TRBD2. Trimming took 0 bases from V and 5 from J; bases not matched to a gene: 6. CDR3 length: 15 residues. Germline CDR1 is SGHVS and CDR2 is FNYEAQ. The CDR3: CASSLASRGEETQYF. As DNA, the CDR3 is TGTGCCAGCAGCTTAGCTAGCCGGGGGGAGGAGACCCAGTACTTC.

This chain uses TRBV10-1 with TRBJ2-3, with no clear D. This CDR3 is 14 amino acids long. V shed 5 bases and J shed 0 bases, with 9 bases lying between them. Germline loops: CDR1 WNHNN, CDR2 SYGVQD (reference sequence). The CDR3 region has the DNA TGCGCCAGCAGTATTTCCACTAGCACAGATACGCAGTATTTT. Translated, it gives CASSISTSTDTQYF.